Listed below are T cell receptor beta chains from one sample, sequenced in a study of blood T cells in healthy people across ages. TCRdb re-called the 5' RACE reads with MiXCR, one entry per CDR3 protein. This table holds some 1.5 million distinct CDR3 sequences, 40% to 45% found once. Source material: blood. Receptors originate from a woman younger than 35 in good health. Each CDR3 is given with its conserved first and last residue. Each record gives: V gene, J gene, D gene, clone size, CDR3 DNA, CDR3 protein. The D gene is left open where the match is weak. Expanded clones get a size class; other rows say once, few or many, or leave the size out.

>TRBV7-9|TRBJ1-5|-|few
TGTGCCAGCAGCTTGGGGTTTGGCCTCAGCAATCAGCCCCAGCATTTT
CASSLGFGLSNQPQHF
>TRBV29-1|TRBJ1-1|-|-
TGCAGCGTTTTTCAGGTGCTGAACACTGAAGCTTTCTTT
CSVFQVLNTEAFF
>TRBV5-1|TRBJ2-2|-|-
TGCGCCAGCAAACTCTCCGGGGACACCGGGGAGCTGTTTTTT
CASKLSGDTGELFF
>TRBV5-6|TRBJ1-4|-|-
TGTGCCAGCAGCCAGGGGACGACTAATGAAAAACTGTTTTTT
CASSQGTTNEKLFF
>TRBV28|TRBJ1-1|-|-
TGTGCCAGCAGATCCCCCGGGACGACTGAAGCTTTCTTT
CASRSPGTTEAFF
>TRBV6-2/TRBV6-3|TRBJ2-7|-|-
TGTGCCAGCATCGGCAGGGGCGCCTACGAGCAGTACTTC
CASIGRGAYEQYF
>TRBV4-3|TRBJ2-3|-|many
TGTGCCAGCAGCCAAGGGACTACAGATACGCAGTATTTT
CASSQGTTDTQYF
>TRBV12-3/TRBV12-4|TRBJ1-2|-|few
TGTGCCAGCAGTTTAGCTGGCCCGGCCGGCTACACCTTC
CASSLAGPAGYTF
>TRBV6-1|TRBJ2-5|TRBD2|-
TGTGCCACCCAGACTAGCGGGAGACGGGAGCAGTACTTC
CATQTSGRREQYF
>TRBV29-1|TRBJ1-5|TRBD1|-
TGCAGCGTTGAAGGACAGGGCCCTAATCAGCCCCAGCATTTT
CSVEGQGPNQPQHF